This TCR beta chain was retrieved from a study of T cells after yellow fever vaccination. Overall study results and limits: Clonotypes appearing in both CD4 and CD8 compartments existed, and their share was small. Post-booster repertoires contained most primary-vaccination clones again (96% CD4, about 90% CD8).

Turning to this clonotype: Its antigen is still unknown.

Template switching with 5'RACE generated the TCR cDNA and added a universal primer site and UMIs. TCRdb re-derived calls from the 5' RACE reads in MiXCR, one entry per CDR3 protein. This table has 500,000 to 550,000 distinct CDR3 sequences, roughly a fifth appearing once. CDR3 length: 13 amino acids. Trimming took off 3 bases at V and 0 bases at J, with 8 bases between the two ends. Germline V gives CDR1 DFQATT, CDR2 SNEGSKA (reference sequence). V and J are TRBV20-1 and TRBJ2-5; D perhaps matches TRBD2 (6 bases). This receptor was identified in a man in his late teens or twenties who received the YFV17D yellow fever vaccine. The sequenced sample was PBMCs, obtained less than 25 days after the first yellow fever vaccination. The chain's CDR3 is CSASGGYQETQYF. For the CDR3, the DNA is TGCAGTGCTAGCGGAGGGTACCAAGAGACCCAGTACTTC.